The clone carrying this TCR beta chain appeared a few times. Unique molecular identifiers were present on cDNA, and template switching added a universal primer site. TCRdb processed the 5' RACE reads anew with MiXCR; each CDR3 protein has one entry. The sample carries about 690,000 distinct CDR3 sequences, over 20% recorded once. This record comes from a study of identical twins. The V gene lost 8 bases and the J gene lost 9 bases, with 23 bases spanning the gap. This CDR3 has 15 residues. This sample was shared with a second study, whose subject was T cells expressing NK-cell markers. That paper adds: Sorted CD3+CD56+NKG2C+, CD3+CD56+NKG2C- and CD3+CD56-NKG2C+ T cells supplied TCR beta repertoires.

The V and J genes are TRBV12-3 or TRBV12-4 and TRBJ2-1; D gene uncertain. Sequenced: PBMCs. The TCR originated in a woman aged 18-30 years in good health. The CDR3 spells CASCLQALEYGEQFF. The DNA of the CDR3 is TGTGCCAGCTGCCTTCAGGCCCTGGAGTATGGTGAGCAGTTCTTC.